What follows are 28 T cell receptor beta chains derived from one specimen sequenced in a study of CD8 T cells in Susac syndrome. The authors reverse transcribed about 0.45 to 1 ug RNA with random hexamers. One entry per CDR3 protein, called by TCRdb with MiXCR from the immunoSEQ multiplex PCR reads. The table has under 110,000 distinct CDR3 sequences, roughly 95% seen once; the top ten hold 0.4% to 0.5%. The source material was CD8+ T cells from PBMCs. The receptors were gathered from a human donor with Susac syndrome.

V is TRBV3-1 and J is TRBJ1-3, with D maybe TRBD1 (6 bases). Germline-derived CDR1 and CDR2 are LGHDT and YNNKEL (reference sequence). V was trimmed by 0 bases and J by 4 bases, leaving 10 bases between them. CDR3 size: 15 residues. The DNA of the CDR3 is TGTGCCAGCAGCCAAGACACAGGGTCCGGAAACACCATATATTTT. This gives the protein CASSQDTGSGNTIYF.

The chain joins TRBV6-1 to TRBJ2-3; 8 positions match TRBD1. The CDR3 is 18 amino acids. The germline V gene encodes CDR1 MNHNS and CDR2 SASEGT. V shed 0 bases and J 4 bases; nucleotides not matched to a gene: 12. The CDR3 spells CASSEARGQGIGADTQYF. DNA of the CDR3: TGTGCCAGCAGTGAAGCTCGCGGACAGGGAATAGGAGCAGATACGCAGTATTTT.

V gene TRBV10-1 combines with J gene TRBJ2-1, with D uncertain. Trimming cost V 3 bases and J 6 bases, with 6 bases left between them. The CDR3 length is 12 residues. Germline V gives CDR1 WNHNN, CDR2 SYGVQD (reference sequence). The CDR3 region has the DNA TGCGCCAGCAGTGATGTCGGCAATGAGCAGTTCTTC. Protein product: CASSDVGNEQFF.

The chain is built from TRBV18 and TRBJ1-1, with 7 bases matching TRBD1. V shed 3 bases and J 1 base; nucleotides not matched to a gene: 2. The CDR3 length is 14 residues. Looked up from germline, CDR1 is KGHSH and CDR2 is LQKENI. The CDR3 region is CASSPGTANTEAFF. CDR3 in DNA: TGTGCCAGCTCACCGGGGACAGCGAACACTGAAGCTTTCTTT.

CDR3 region: CASSLGLAGSTDTQYF. CDR3 DNA sequence: TGTGCCAGCAGCTTGGGACTAGCGGGGAGCACAGATACGCAGTATTTT. V and J are TRBV7-6 and TRBJ2-3; 13 nucleotides line up with TRBD2. J gave up 0 bases and V 3 bases, and 0 bases lay outside the gene matches. Germline V gives CDR1 SGHVS, CDR2 FNYEAQ. The CDR3 is 16 residues long.

The chain uses TRBV29-1 and TRBJ1-2; 10 bases are a match to TRBD1. The CDR3 runs 12 residues. The V gene's germline CDR1 is SQVTM and CDR2 ANQGSEA. Trimming at V came to 7 bases and at J to 8 bases, leaving 7 bases not matched to a gene. The CDR3 sequence: CSEMTGGLGYTF. The CDR3 DNA sequence: TGCAGCGAGATGACAGGGGGCCTCGGCTACACCTTC. The full variable domain, with the rest looked up from reference TRBV29-1 and TRBJ1-2, is SAVISQKPSRDICQRGTSLTIQCQVDSQVTMMFWYRQQPGQSLTLIATANQGSEATYESGFVIDKFPISRPNLTFSTLTVSNMSPEDSSIYLCSEMTGGLGYTFGSGTRLTVV.

The genes are TRBV12-3 or TRBV12-4 and TRBJ1-2, with 9 positions matching TRBD1. After removal of 5 bases from V and 0 bases from J, the junction contained 4 bases not matched to a gene. The CDR3 has 15 residues. The CDR3 sequence is CASSPTGGTNYGYTF. The CDR3 DNA reads as TGTGCCAGCAGTCCTACAGGGGGCACTAACTATGGCTACACCTTC.

The chain uses TRBV27 and TRBJ1-1; D not certain. CDR1 MNHEY and CDR2 SMNVEV come from the germline V gene (reference sequence). Trimming left V 6 bases short and J 0 bases short, with 8 bases between. The CDR3 is 13 residues long. Written as DNA, the CDR3 is TGTGCCAGCAGGATCACACTGAACACTGAAGCTTTCTTT. Translated, it gives CASRITLNTEAFF.

This sequence joins TRBV4-2 and TRBJ1-1; the D is unclear. The ends were cut back, 0 bases at V and 4 bases at J, with 12 bases in the middle. The length of the CDR3 is 15 residues. Germline values: CDR1 LGHNA, CDR2 YNFKEQ. CDR3 DNA sequence: TGTGCCAGCAGCCAAGAAGTAGGGTTGGGCACTGAAGCTTTCTTT. Translating gives CASSQEVGLGTEAFF.

The chain has TRBV29-1 and TRBJ1-1; no clear D gene. V gave up 6 bases and J gave up 4 bases, with 15 bases separating them. Germline CDR1 is SQVTM and CDR2 is ANQGSEA. The CDR3 consists of 13 residues. CDR3 sequence reads: CSVLEDAGTEAFF. In DNA, the CDR3 is TGCAGCGTCCTCGAGGATGCCGGCACTGAAGCTTTCTTT.

V usage is TRBV3-1 and J usage is TRBJ2-1; TRBD1 is a possible D gene (6 bases). Germline V gene sequence: CDR1 LGHDT, CDR2 YNNKEL (reference sequence). This CDR3 region has 13 residues. Deletions cut 0 bases from V and 8 bases from J, with 8 bases between. CDR3 sequence: CASSQDKGDEQFF. CDR3 bases: TGTGCCAGCAGCCAAGATAAGGGGGATGAGCAGTTCTTC.

The chain combines TRBV7-2 with TRBJ2-3, with 12 positions matching TRBD2. V was pared by 5 bases and J by 2 bases, with 5 bases of the junction left unmatched. Germline CDR1 reads SGHTA; CDR2 reads FQGNSA. The CDR3 has 16 amino acids. CDR3 sequence (DNA): TGTGCCAGCAGCGCCCTAGCGGGGGGGCCCACAGATACGCAGTATTTT. Encoded protein: CASSALAGGPTDTQYF.

J is TRBJ2-7 and V is TRBV4-3, with D possibly TRBD1 on 5 matching bases. This CDR3 has 15 amino acids. V lost 1 base and J lost 3, with 13 bases in between. Per the germline V gene, CDR1 is LGHNA and CDR2 is YSLEER. The CDR3 reads CASSQGAGIGYEQYF. CDR3 in DNA: TGCGCCAGCAGCCAAGGGGCAGGGATTGGCTACGAGCAGTACTTC.

In its sample, this clonotype was seen once. The chain couples TRBV27 to TRBJ2-5, with 7 nucleotides matching TRBD1. The CDR3 loop spans 15 amino acids. Germline-derived CDR1 and CDR2 are MNHEY and SMNVEV (reference sequence). With V trimmed by 4 bases and J by 4 bases, 9 bases remained unmatched. The CDR3 DNA follows: TGTGCCAGCAGTTCCTCGGGAAGGGGGCTAGAGACCCAGTACTTC. It yields the protein CASSSSGRGLETQYF.

This clonotype was seen a handful of times. The chain couples TRBV6-6 to TRBJ2-2, with no clear D. The ends were cut back, 2 bases at V and 3 bases at J, with 4 bases in the middle. The germline V gene encodes CDR1 MNHNY and CDR2 SVGAGI (reference sequence). This CDR3 region has 13 residues. CDR3 region: CASSYGDTGELFF. In DNA, the CDR3 is TGTGCCAGCAGTTACGGAGACACCGGGGAGCTGTTTTTT.

The genes are TRBV6-6 and TRBJ2-3; 7 bases are a match to TRBD1. V shed 5 bases, J shed 3 bases, and the junction held 8 bases outside the gene matches. The CDR3 runs 15 residues. Germline V gives CDR1 MNHNY, CDR2 SVGAGI (reference sequence). DNA for the CDR3: TGTGCCAGCAGTCCGGGGACAGACCCTACAGATACGCAGTATTTT. Translated: CASSPGTDPTDTQYF.

V usage is TRBV2 and J usage is TRBJ2-7; TRBD1 agrees at 10 bases. The CDR3 length is 14 residues. V shed 7 bases, J shed 2 bases, and the junction held 5 bases outside the gene matches. Germline V gene lookup returns CDR1 SNHLY and CDR2 FYNNEI. The CDR3 coding sequence is TGTGCCAGCACCGGGACAGGGGAGCCCTACGAGCAGTACTTC. This translates into CASTGTGEPYEQYF.

In this sample, this clonotype turned up a few times. This chain links TRBV7-2 with TRBJ2-7; no clear D. Germline CDR1 and CDR2: SGHTA and FQGNSA. Trimming left V 0 bases short and J 0 bases short, with 6 bases between. The CDR3 loop spans 14 amino acids. The CDR3 sequence is CASSLAGYSYEQYF. The CDR3 DNA reads as TGTGCCAGCAGCTTAGCGGGTTACTCCTACGAGCAGTACTTC.

The chain joins TRBV29-1 to TRBJ2-1; possibly TRBD1 for D (5 bases). CDR3 length: 11 amino acids. Trimming removed 7 bases from V and 6 bases from J, with 10 bases in between. Germline V gene sequence: CDR1 SQVTM, CDR2 ANQGSEA. Written as DNA, the CDR3 is TGCAGCGGTGGGGCAGTCAATGAGCAGTTCTTC. Translation: CSGGAVNEQFF.

The CDR3 DNA reads TGTGCCAGCAGTTTCTCGGACGGTTGGGAGCAGTTCTTC. It is translated as CASSFSDGWEQFF. V gene TRBV12-3 or TRBV12-4 combines with J gene TRBJ2-1; D not certain. V lost 3 bases, J lost 10 bases, and 13 bases lay in between. The CDR3 is made up of 13 amino acids.

This clonotype was picked up one time. The genes are TRBV9 and TRBJ2-3; TRBD1 matches 7 bases. After removal of 3 bases from V and 7 bases from J, the junction contained 8 bases not matched to a gene. The CDR3 covers 14 residues. The germline CDR1 and CDR2 sequences are SGDLS and YYNGEE. The CDR3 DNA follows: TGTGCCAGCAGCGCGCCAACAGGGGCGAATACGCAGTATTTT. The encoded protein is CASSAPTGANTQYF.

The chain combines TRBV6-6 with TRBJ2-1; possible D gene TRBD1, 5 bases. V was pared by 4 bases and J by 5 bases, with 9 bases between. Germline values: CDR1 MNHNY, CDR2 SVGAGI (reference sequence). The CDR3 consists of 13 residues. CDR3 in amino acids: CASSLTANNEQFF. CDR3 DNA: TGTGCCAGCAGTTTGACAGCGAACAATGAGCAGTTCTTC.

This chain joins TRBV15 and TRBJ2-6, with D possibly being TRBD1 (6 bases). This CDR3 comprises 17 residues. Trimming pared 1 base from V and 2 bases from J, leaving 12 bases between. The V gene's germline CDR1 is LNHNV and CDR2 YYDKDF (reference sequence). In nucleotides, the CDR3 is TGTGCCACCAGCAGAGGCAGGGGAGCGGCTGGGGCCAACGTCCTGACTTTC. Encoded protein: CATSRGRGAAGANVLTF.

The V and J genes are TRBV7-9 and TRBJ2-1; 14 positions match TRBD2. This CDR3 contains 15 residues. Germline V gene sequence: CDR1 SEHNR, CDR2 FQNEAQ (reference sequence). V lost 5 bases and J lost 6; bases outside the gene matches: 3. CDR3 nucleotides: TGTGCCAGCAGCCGGACTAGCGGGGGGCCCAATGAGCAGTTCTTC. Its translation is CASSRTSGGPNEQFF.

The V and J genes are TRBV23-1 and TRBJ1-1; D is uncertain. TRBV23-1 is reported as an ORF; its role is uncertain. The CDR3 has 13 amino acids. V lost 9 bases to trimming and J lost 0 bases, with 11 bases between them. This CDR3 is CARQQTLNTEAFF. The CDR3, as DNA: TGCGCCAGACAGCAAACCTTGAACACTGAAGCTTTCTTT.

CDR3 in DNA: TGTGCCAGCAGCAAAGCGCCCCGGGAAGGGGATGAAAAACTGTTTTTT. Residues: CASSKAPREGDEKLFF. The rearrangement uses TRBV21-1 and TRBJ1-4; no check of the table's D call, TRBD1, against the DNA was made. TRBV21-1 is an annotated pseudogene. This CDR3 is built from 16 residues.

The chain employs TRBV20-1 and TRBJ2-4; no reliable D call. V lost 6 bases and J lost 5, with 17 bases in between. Germline loops: CDR1 DFQATT, CDR2 SNEGSKA (reference sequence). The CDR3 runs to 14 residues. CDR3 sequence: CSAEPSKQENIQYF. The CDR3 bases are TGCAGTGCAGAGCCAAGCAAGCAGGAAAACATTCAGTACTTC.

This clonotype turned up a few times. The chain combines TRBV4-1 with TRBJ1-4, with D maybe TRBD1 (5 bases). Germline CDR1 is MGHRA and CDR2 is YSYEKL. The CDR3 has 14 residues. Trimming stripped 4 bases from V and 0 bases from J, with 6 bases between. CDR3 nucleotides: TGCGCCAGCAGCCTACAGGCAACTAATGAAAAACTGTTTTTT. Translating it yields CASSLQATNEKLFF.